This T cell receptor beta chain was retrieved from a study of beta chain features in type 1 diabetes. General study results and limits: Equally in patients and controls, PCR might preferentially amplify shorter templates. Sampled from patients, naive, central memory and Treg TCRB repertoires appeared more similar than those sampled from healthy donors. All four CD4+ subsets of Type 1 diabetes patients contained TCRB CDR3s that were moderately but significantly shorter. When VDJ junctions were examined, type 1 diabetes patients showed fewer insertions and more deletions.

Per germline, CDR1 MNHEY and CDR2 SMNVEV (reference sequence). Trimming pared 3 bases from V and 4 bases from J, leaving 9 bases between. The CDR3 runs to 13 residues. What was sequenced were expressed TCRB transcripts, since all of the isolated RNA had been reverse transcribed. Clones were sequenced by immunoSEQ multiplex PCR, and TCRdb holds only the in-frame ones, with some missing. The sample lists about 360,000 clones; approximately 12% were seen once. Worth noting for this clone: Antigen: not known.

The origin of this receptor is a woman younger than 30 with type 1 diabetes. Source material: naive CD4+ T cells from blood. V and J are TRBV27 and TRBJ2-5, with D possibly being TRBD1 (5 bases). The CDR3 coding sequence is TGTGCCAGCAGTTTCAAGGGGTCAGAGACCCAGTACTTC. As protein: CASSFKGSETQYF.